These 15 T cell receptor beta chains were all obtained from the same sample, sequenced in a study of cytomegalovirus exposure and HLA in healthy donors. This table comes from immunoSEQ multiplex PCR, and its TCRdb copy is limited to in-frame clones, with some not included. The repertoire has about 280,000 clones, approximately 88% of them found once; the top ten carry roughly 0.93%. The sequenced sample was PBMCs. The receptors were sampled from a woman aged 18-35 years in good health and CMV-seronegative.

Here the CDR3 reads CASSQEHAYEQYF. The CDR3 DNA reads as TGTGCCAGCAGCCAAGAACATGCCTACGAGCAGTACTTC. J is TRBJ2-7 and V is TRBV4-2, with D unresolved. This CDR3 comprises 13 residues. Germline loops: CDR1 LGHNA, CDR2 YNFKEQ. Trimming cost V 0 bases and J 2 bases, with 5 bases left between them.

CDR3 loop: CASSTAGTSQETQYF. Here the CDR3 DNA reads TGTGCCAGCAGTACCGCCGGGACTAGTCAAGAGACCCAGTACTTC. This rearrangement joins TRBV6-5 to TRBJ2-5; 8 bases fit TRBD2. CDR1 is MNHEY, CDR2 SVGAGI, per germline. The CDR3 consists of 15 residues. V was clipped by 5 bases and J by 2 bases; unmatched bases: 7.

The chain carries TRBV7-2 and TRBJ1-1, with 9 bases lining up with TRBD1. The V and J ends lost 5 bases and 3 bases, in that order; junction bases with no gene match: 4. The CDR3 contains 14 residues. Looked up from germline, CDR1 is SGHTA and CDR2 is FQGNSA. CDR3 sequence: CASSPDRGYTEAFF. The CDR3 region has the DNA TGTGCCAGCAGCCCCGACAGGGGGTACACTGAAGCTTTCTTT. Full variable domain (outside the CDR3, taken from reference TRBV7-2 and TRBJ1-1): GAGVSQSPSNKVTEKGKDVELRCDPISGHTALYWYRQSLGQGLEFLIYFQGNSAPDKSGLPSDRFSAERTGGSVSTLTIQRTQQEDSAVYLCASSPDRGYTEAFFGQGTRLTVV.

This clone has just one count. CDR3 loop: CASNIGGAQPQHF. The CDR3 nucleotides are TGTGCCAGCAACATAGGGGGAGCTCAGCCCCAGCATTTT. The chain links TRBV28 to TRBJ1-5; TRBD1 might be the D (6 bases). Germline lookup yields CDR1 MDHEN and CDR2 SYDVKM. V lost 7 bases, J lost 6 bases, and 13 bases lay in between. CDR3 length: 13 amino acids.

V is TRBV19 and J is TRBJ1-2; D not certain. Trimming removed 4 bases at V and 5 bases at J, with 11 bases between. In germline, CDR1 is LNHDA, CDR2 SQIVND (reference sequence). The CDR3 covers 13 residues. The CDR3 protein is CASSTQNGYGYTF. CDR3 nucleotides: TGTGCCAGTAGTACTCAAAACGGGTATGGCTACACCTTC.

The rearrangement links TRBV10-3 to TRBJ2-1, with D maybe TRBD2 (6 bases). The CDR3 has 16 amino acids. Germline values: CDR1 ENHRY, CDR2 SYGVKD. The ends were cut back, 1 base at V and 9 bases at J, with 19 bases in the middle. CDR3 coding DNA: TGTGCCATCAGTGAGTTACTAGCTGCCCCTGGGTTTGAGCAGTTCTTC. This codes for CAISELLAAPGFEQFF.

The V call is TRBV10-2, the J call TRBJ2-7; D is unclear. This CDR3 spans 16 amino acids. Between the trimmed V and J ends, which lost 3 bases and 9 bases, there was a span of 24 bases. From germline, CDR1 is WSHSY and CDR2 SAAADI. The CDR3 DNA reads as TGCGCCAGCAGTGAATCACCGGCGACACAGAAGTTGGGGCAGTACTTC. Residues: CASSESPATQKLGQYF.

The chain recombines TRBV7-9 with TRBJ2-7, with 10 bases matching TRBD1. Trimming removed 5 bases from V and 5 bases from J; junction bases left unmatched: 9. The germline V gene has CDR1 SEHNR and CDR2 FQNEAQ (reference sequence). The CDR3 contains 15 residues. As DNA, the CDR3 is TGTGCCAGCAGCCCCTCAAGGACAGGGGGTCACGAGCAGTACTTC. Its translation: CASSPSRTGGHEQYF.

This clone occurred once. CDR3 bases: TGTGCCAGCAGCCCTCGTAGTCCGGGACAGGGTAGCTACGAGCAGTACTTC. It is translated as CASSPRSPGQGSYEQYF. The chain carries TRBV7-9 and TRBJ2-7; 9 bases align to TRBD1. Germline V gene sequence: CDR1 SEHNR, CDR2 FQNEAQ (reference sequence). The trim removed 5 bases at V and 3 bases at J, leaving 14 bases unmatched. This CDR3 comprises 17 residues.

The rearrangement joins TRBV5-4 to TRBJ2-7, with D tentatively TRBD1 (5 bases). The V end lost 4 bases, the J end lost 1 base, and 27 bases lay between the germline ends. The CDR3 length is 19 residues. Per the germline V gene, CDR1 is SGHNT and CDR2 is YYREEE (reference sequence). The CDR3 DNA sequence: TGTGCCAGCAGCACAAGTCTGTGGGGCCGGTCTACCCATTCCTACGAGCAGTACTTC. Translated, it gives CASSTSLWGRSTHSYEQYF.

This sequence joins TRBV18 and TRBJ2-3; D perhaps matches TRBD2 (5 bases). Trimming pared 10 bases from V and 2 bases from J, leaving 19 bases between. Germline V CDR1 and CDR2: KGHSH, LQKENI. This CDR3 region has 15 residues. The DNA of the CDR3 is TGTGCCACCACCAATCCAGCGGTTGCCACAGATACGCAGTATTTT. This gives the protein CATTNPAVATDTQYF. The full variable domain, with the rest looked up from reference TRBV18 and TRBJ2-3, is NAGVMQNPRHLVRRRGQEARLRCSPMKGHSHVYWYRQLPEEGLKFMVYLQKENIIDESGMPKERFSAEFPKEGPSILRIQQVVRGDSAAYFCATTNPAVATDTQYFGPGTRLTVL.

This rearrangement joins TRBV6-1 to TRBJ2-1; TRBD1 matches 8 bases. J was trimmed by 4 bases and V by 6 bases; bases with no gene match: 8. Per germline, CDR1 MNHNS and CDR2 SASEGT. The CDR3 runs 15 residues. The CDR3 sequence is CASSPGTGVYNEQFF. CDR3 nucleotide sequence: TGTGCCAGCAGCCCCGGGACAGGCGTTTACAATGAGCAGTTCTTC.

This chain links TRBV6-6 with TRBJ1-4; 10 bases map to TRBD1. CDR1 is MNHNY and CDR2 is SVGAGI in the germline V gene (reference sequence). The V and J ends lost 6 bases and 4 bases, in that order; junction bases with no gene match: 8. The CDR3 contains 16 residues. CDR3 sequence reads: CASSLKTGGLNEKLFF. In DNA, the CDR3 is TGTGCCAGCAGCCTCAAGACAGGGGGCCTTAATGAAAAACTGTTTTTT.

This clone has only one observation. This chain's CDR3 is CASSLWANYGYTF. For the CDR3, the DNA is TGTGCCAGCAGCCTCTGGGCGAACTATGGCTACACCTTC. The chain combines TRBV14 with TRBJ1-2; D uncertain. Trimming stripped 4 bases from V and 2 bases from J, with 8 bases between. The CDR3 consists of 13 residues. CDR1 and CDR2 (germline): SGHDN, FVKESK.

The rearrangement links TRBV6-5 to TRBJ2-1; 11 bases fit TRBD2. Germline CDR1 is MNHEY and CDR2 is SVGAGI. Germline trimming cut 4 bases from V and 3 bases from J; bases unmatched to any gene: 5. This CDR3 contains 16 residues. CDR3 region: CASSSLLAGVYNEQFF. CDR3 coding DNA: TGTGCCAGCAGTTCCCTACTAGCGGGAGTCTACAATGAGCAGTTCTTC.